This entry lists 22 T cell receptor beta chains sequenced from one sample in a study of T cells in Graves' hyperthyroidism and ophthalmopathy. Amplified regions were TCR beta CDR3 sequences from RNA transcripts. Using the HTBI primer set, a first-round RT-PCR was run on the TCR CDR3. TCRdb reprocessed the multiplex PCR reads with MiXCR, giving one entry per CDR3 protein. The sample lists about 520,000 distinct CDR3 sequences, around a quarter occurring once. Input material: blood. These receptors came from a woman in her 30s with Graves' ophthalmopathy.

This clonotype was seen at least ten times. This chain's CDR3 is CASSSGTSEQYF. DNA for the CDR3: TGTGCCAGCAGCTCCGGGACTAGCGAGCAGTACTTC. This chain connects TRBV7-2 to TRBJ2-7, with TRBD2 matching over 8 bases. Germline V gene sequence: CDR1 SGHTA, CDR2 FQGNSA. V was clipped by 4 bases and J by 6 bases; unmatched bases: 2. The CDR3 contains 12 residues.

CDR3 sequence reads: CASSPDNYHYEQYF. The CDR3 DNA is TGTGCCAGCAGCCCCGACAACTACCACTACGAGCAGTACTTC. The rearrangement links TRBV7-9 to TRBJ2-7; D not certain. V lost 5 bases, J lost 3 bases, and 14 bases lay in between. Germline CDR1 SEHNR, CDR2 FQNEAQ (reference sequence). The CDR3 is 14 residues long.

In this sample, this clonotype turned up a few times. The rearrangement links TRBV11-2 to TRBJ2-2; D is unclear. The CDR3 is 14 residues long. Deletions cut 0 bases from V and 3 bases from J, with 5 bases between. Germline CDR1 and CDR2: SGHAT and FQNNGV. The CDR3 DNA sequence: TGTGCCAGCAGCTTAGAGCGGTACACCGGGGAGCTGTTTTTT. Protein product: CASSLERYTGELFF.

This clonotype was counted at least ten times. This sequence joins TRBV2 and TRBJ2-7, with D possibly matching TRBD2 (6 bases). Looked up from germline, CDR1 is SNHLY and CDR2 is FYNNEI. This CDR3 is 13 amino acids long. V was clipped by 7 bases and J by 3 bases, with 13 bases between them. The DNA for the CDR3 is TGTGCCAGCACCCCGGGACTGGGCTACGAGCAGTACTTC. The encoded protein is CASTPGLGYEQYF.

The chain combines TRBV6-2 or TRBV6-3 with TRBJ1-2; D is unclear. The V and J ends lost 8 bases and 0 bases respectively, with 13 bases between them. The germline CDR1 and CDR2 sequences are MNHEY and SVGEGT. The length of the CDR3 is 14 residues. The CDR3 region is CASQFVYANYGYTF. CDR3 in DNA: TGTGCCAGCCAGTTCGTTTATGCTAACTATGGCTACACCTTC.

The genes are TRBV20-1 and TRBJ1-2; TRBD1 matches at 9 bases. V dropped 3 bases and J dropped 8; count of bases not matched to a gene: 4. The CDR3 totals 12 residues. Per germline, CDR1 DFQATT and CDR2 SNEGSKA (reference sequence). The CDR3 protein is CSARTGGGGYTF. The CDR3 DNA reads as TGCAGTGCTAGGACAGGGGGTGGGGGCTACACCTTC.

This clonotype has a count of ten or more. This chain uses TRBV10-3 with TRBJ1-1; D unresolved. The CDR3 covers 15 residues. Trimming pared 0 bases from V and 1 base from J, leaving 9 bases between. CDR1 is ENHRY, CDR2 SYGVKD, per germline. DNA for the CDR3: TGTGCCATCAGTGAGTCTACGGCCGGGAACACTGAAGCTTTCTTT. Its translation is CAISESTAGNTEAFF.

This clonotype was picked up many times. V is TRBV11-2 and J is TRBJ2-7; the D is unclear. V gave up 0 bases and J gave up 6 bases, with 9 bases separating them. Germline V gene sequence: CDR1 SGHAT, CDR2 FQNNGV. The CDR3 length is 13 residues. The CDR3 nucleotides are TGTGCCAGCAGCTTAGAACCCCTGACCGAGCAGTACTTC. Translating gives CASSLEPLTEQYF.

This clonotype was counted at least ten times. The V call is TRBV10-3, the J call TRBJ2-5, with TRBD2 matching 7 bases. The CDR3 covers 17 residues. Per germline, CDR1 ENHRY and CDR2 SYGVKD. With 4 bases clipped from V and 5 bases from J, the junction kept 16 bases outside the gene matches. The CDR3 sequence is CAISGSSGVTRRETQYF. The DNA for the CDR3 is TGTGCCATCAGTGGATCGAGCGGGGTAACGCGGCGGGAGACCCAGTACTTC.

The table lists this clonotype with many counts. The V gene is TRBV7-2, the J gene TRBJ2-7, with 9 bases that match TRBD1. The CDR3 sequence is 17 residues long. Per germline, CDR1 SGHTA and CDR2 FQGNSA. V lost 0 bases and J lost 2; bases outside the gene matches: 8. For the CDR3, the DNA is TGTGCCAGCAGCTTAGCTCACAGGGGGCAATTCCCCTACGAGCAGTACTTC. The encoded protein is CASSLAHRGQFPYEQYF.

V usage is TRBV6-1 and J usage is TRBJ2-7; D perhaps matches TRBD1 (6 bases). Germline CDR1 reads MNHNS; CDR2 reads SASEGT. The V end was cut by 7 bases, the J end by 2 bases, with 15 bases between. The CDR3 runs to 14 residues. The CDR3 DNA sequence: TGTGCCAGCAAACTAGACAGGAAACCCTACGAGCAGTACTTC. This gives the protein CASKLDRKPYEQYF.

This clonotype appeared many times. The J gene is TRBJ2-7, the V gene TRBV12-3 or TRBV12-4; D is ambiguous. The CDR3 has 14 amino acids. The V gene lost 5 bases and the J gene lost 6 bases, with 17 bases spanning the gap. Here the CDR3 DNA reads TGTGCCAGCAGTCCTCCGACGGCTCTGGGCGAGCAGTACTTC. Its protein product is CASSPPTALGEQYF.

This clonotype has more than one count but fewer than ten. The V call is TRBV4-1, the J call TRBJ2-2; unclear D gene. The germline V and J ends were trimmed by 0 bases and 1 base, with 6 bases remaining between them. There are 15 residues in the CDR3. The V gene's germline CDR1 is MGHRA and CDR2 YSYEKL. CDR3: CASSQDIVNTGELFF. CDR3 in DNA: TGCGCCAGCAGCCAAGATATAGTGAACACCGGGGAGCTGTTTTTT.

This clonotype was seen many times. J is TRBJ1-5 and V is TRBV12-3 or TRBV12-4; no reliable D call. The CDR3 length is 13 residues. V was pared by 8 bases and J by 0 bases, with 8 bases between. The CDR3 sequence is CASHFNSNQPQHF. For the CDR3, the DNA is TGTGCCAGCCACTTTAATAGCAATCAGCCCCAGCATTTT.

This clonotype was picked up one time. The chain couples TRBV20-1 to TRBJ2-7; TRBD1 matches 7 bases. The V gene's germline CDR1 is DFQATT and CDR2 SNEGSKA (reference sequence). Germline trimming cut 1 base from V and 2 bases from J; bases unmatched to any gene: 5. The CDR3 runs 14 residues. The CDR3: CSARAPGQPYEQYF. Written as DNA, the CDR3 is TGCAGTGCTAGAGCTCCGGGACAGCCCTACGAGCAGTACTTC.

In this sample, this clonotype turned up many times. The chain employs TRBV6-5 and TRBJ2-2; D gene uncertain. With 7 bases removed from V and 10 bases from J, the gap between germline ends came to 16 bases. Germline V gene data show CDR1 as MNHEY and CDR2 as SVGAGI. This CDR3 comprises 13 residues. CDR3: CASTHGPKEELFF. CDR3 in DNA: TGTGCCAGCACCCATGGTCCCAAGGAGGAGCTGTTTTTT.

The V call is TRBV12-3 or TRBV12-4, the J call TRBJ2-7, with TRBD1 identical over 9 bases. The CDR3 contains 14 residues. With 3 bases clipped from V and 3 bases from J, the junction kept 3 bases outside the gene matches. This chain's CDR3 is CASSLRTGDYEQYF. The DNA of the CDR3 is TGTGCCAGCAGTTTGAGGACAGGGGACTACGAGCAGTACTTC.

V is TRBV24-1 and J is TRBJ1-1; no definite D call. The ends were cut back, 4 bases at V and 2 bases at J, with 7 bases in the middle. The CDR3 spans 13 residues. CDR1 is KGHDR, CDR2 SFDVKD, per germline. DNA of the CDR3: TGTGCCACCAGTGAATGGGATAACACTGAAGCTTTCTTT. Translated, it gives CATSEWDNTEAFF.

This rearrangement joins TRBV18 to TRBJ1-2; 9 bases align to TRBD1. The CDR3 covers 15 residues. Germline values: CDR1 KGHSH, CDR2 LQKENI. Germline trimming cut 1 base from V and 7 bases from J; bases unmatched to any gene: 7. For the CDR3, the DNA is TGTGCCAGCTCACCACTCCCGGGACAGGGATCTGGCTACACCTTC. Protein: CASSPLPGQGSGYTF.

The chain uses TRBV12-3 or TRBV12-4 and TRBJ2-3, with D perhaps TRBD1 (6 bases). This CDR3 is built from 14 residues. The V end lost 5 bases, the J end lost 2 bases, and 11 bases lay between the germline ends. In nucleotides, the CDR3 is TGTGCCAGCAGTAGGGGGATCACCACAGATACGCAGTATTTT. It codes for CASSRGITTDTQYF.

This clonotype was recorded at least ten times. The rearrangement uses TRBV28 and TRBJ1-3; D may be TRBD1 (6 bases). V lost 4 bases and J 2 bases, leaving 9 bases between the germline ends. This CDR3 has 14 residues. Per germline, CDR1 MDHEN and CDR2 SYDVKM. This chain's CDR3 is CASSWTDTGNTIYF. For the CDR3, the DNA is TGTGCCAGCAGTTGGACAGACACTGGAAACACCATATATTTT.

This clonotype showed up many times. The chain couples TRBV6-5 to TRBJ1-3; no definite D call. Germline loops: CDR1 MNHEY, CDR2 SVGAGI. The CDR3 is made up of 13 amino acids. Trimming took 5 bases from V and 1 from J, leaving 6 bases between them. In nucleotides, the CDR3 is TGTGCCAGCAGTACTCAGTCTGGAAACACCATATATTTT. This translates into CASSTQSGNTIYF.